This T cell receptor beta chain originates from a study of T-cell reconstitution after alpha-beta-depleted transplantation in children. CDR3 length: 16 amino acids. Per germline, CDR1 MNHEY and CDR2 SVGEGT. V was cut by 0 bases and J by 3 bases, with 12 bases left in between. This clonotype was counted ten times or more. Unique molecular identifiers were used in preparing the TCRbeta library. TCRdb ran MiXCR on the PCR reads and lists one entry per CDR3 protein. The table has about 610,000 distinct CDR3 sequences, more than 9% seen once. The rearrangement joins TRBV6-2 or TRBV6-3 to TRBJ2-1; D gene ambiguous. The sequence came from a human donor who donated a stem cell graft to a child with acute myeloid leukemia. Sequencing was performed on PBMCs from the stem cell graft donor, taken from the stem cell graft. The CDR3 DNA sequence: TGTGCCAGCAGTTACTCGAGGCTCTCGGGCTACAATGAGCAGTTCTTC. Its translation: CASSYSRLSGYNEQFF.